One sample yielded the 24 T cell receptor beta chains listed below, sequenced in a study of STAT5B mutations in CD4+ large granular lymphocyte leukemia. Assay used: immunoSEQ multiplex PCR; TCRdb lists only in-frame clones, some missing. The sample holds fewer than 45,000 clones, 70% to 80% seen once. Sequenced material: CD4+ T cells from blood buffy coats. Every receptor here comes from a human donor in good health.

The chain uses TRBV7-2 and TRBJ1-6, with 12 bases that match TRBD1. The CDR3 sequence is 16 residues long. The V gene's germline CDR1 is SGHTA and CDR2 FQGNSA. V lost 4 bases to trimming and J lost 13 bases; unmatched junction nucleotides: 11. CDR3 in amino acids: CASSSSPGQGARPLHF. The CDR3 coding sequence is TGTGCCAGCAGCTCCTCGCCGGGACAGGGGGCGAGGCCCCTCCACTTT.

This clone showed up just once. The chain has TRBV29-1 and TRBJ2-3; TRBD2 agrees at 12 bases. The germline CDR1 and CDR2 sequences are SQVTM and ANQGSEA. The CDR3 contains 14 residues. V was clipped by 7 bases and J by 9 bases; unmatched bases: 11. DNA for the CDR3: TGCAGCGCTGGGGAGAGACTAGCGGGAGAGACGCAGTATTTT. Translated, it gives CSAGERLAGETQYF.

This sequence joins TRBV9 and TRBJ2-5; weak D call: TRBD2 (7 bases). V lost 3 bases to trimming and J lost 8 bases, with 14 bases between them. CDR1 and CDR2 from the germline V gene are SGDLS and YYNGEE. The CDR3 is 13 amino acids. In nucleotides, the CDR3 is TGTGCCAGCAGCGCCGGGGGGCGGCGCACCCAGTACTTC. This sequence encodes CASSAGGRRTQYF.

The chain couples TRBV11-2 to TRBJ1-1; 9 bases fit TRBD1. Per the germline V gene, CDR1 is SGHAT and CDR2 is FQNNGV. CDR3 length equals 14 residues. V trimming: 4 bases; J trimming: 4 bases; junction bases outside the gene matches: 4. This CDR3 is CASSSQGAGTEAFF. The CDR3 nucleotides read TGTGCCAGCAGCTCACAGGGGGCCGGCACTGAAGCTTTCTTT.

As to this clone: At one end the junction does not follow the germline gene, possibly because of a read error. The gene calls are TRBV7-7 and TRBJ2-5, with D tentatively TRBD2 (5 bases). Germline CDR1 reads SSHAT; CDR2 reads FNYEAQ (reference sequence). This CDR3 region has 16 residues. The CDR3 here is CASSLTAGSYQETQYF. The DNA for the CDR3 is TGTGCTAGCAGCTTAACCGCGGGTTCCTACCAAGAGACCCAGTACTTC. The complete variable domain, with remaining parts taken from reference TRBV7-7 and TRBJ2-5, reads GAGVSQSPRYKVTKRGQDVTLRCDPISSHATLYWYQQALGQGPEFLTYFNYEAQPDKSGLPSDRFSAERPEGSISTLTIQRTEQRDSAMYRCASSLTAGSYQETQYFGPGTRLLVL.

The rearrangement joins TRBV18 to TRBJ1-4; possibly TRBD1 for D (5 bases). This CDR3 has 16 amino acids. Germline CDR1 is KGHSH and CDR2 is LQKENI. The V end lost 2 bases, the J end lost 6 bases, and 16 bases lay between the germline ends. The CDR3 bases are TGTGCCAGCTCACCATCTGGGCAGGGCTTGGATGAAAAACTGTTTTTT. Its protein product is CASSPSGQGLDEKLFF.

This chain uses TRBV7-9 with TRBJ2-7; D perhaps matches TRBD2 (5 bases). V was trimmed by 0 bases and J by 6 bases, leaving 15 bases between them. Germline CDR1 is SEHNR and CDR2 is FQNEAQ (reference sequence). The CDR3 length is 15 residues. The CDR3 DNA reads TGTGCCAGCAGCTTAGCTCTAGCCCGTCTCACCGAGCAGTACTTC. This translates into CASSLALARLTEQYF. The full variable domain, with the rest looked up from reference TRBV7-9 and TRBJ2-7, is DTGVSQNPRHKITKRGQNVTFRCDPISEHNRLYWYRQTLGQGPEFLTYFQNEAQLEKSRLLSDRFSAERPKGSFSTLEIQRTEQGDSAMYLCASSLALARLTEQYFGPGTRLTVT.

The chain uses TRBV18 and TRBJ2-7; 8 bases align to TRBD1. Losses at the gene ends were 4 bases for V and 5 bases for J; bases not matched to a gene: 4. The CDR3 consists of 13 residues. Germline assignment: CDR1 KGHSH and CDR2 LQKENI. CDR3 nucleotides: TGTGCCAGCTCACGTACGGACAGGGACGAGCAGTACTTC. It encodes CASSRTDRDEQYF.

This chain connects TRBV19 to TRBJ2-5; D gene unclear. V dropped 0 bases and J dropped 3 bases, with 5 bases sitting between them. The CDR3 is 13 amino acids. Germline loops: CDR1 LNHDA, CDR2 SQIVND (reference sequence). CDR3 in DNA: TGTGCCAGTAGTATAGACCCAGAAGAGACCCAGTACTTC. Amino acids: CASSIDPEETQYF.

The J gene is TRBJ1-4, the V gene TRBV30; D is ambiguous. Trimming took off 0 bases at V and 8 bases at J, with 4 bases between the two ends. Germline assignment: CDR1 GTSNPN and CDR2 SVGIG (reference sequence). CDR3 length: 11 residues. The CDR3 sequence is CAWSVWEKLFF. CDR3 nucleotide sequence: TGTGCCTGGAGTGTGTGGGAAAAACTGTTTTTT.

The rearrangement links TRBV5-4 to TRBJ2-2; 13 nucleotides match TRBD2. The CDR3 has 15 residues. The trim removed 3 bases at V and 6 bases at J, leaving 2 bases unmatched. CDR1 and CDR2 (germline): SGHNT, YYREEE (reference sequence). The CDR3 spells CASSSGLAGAGELFF. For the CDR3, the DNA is TGTGCCAGCAGCTCAGGACTAGCGGGGGCCGGGGAGCTGTTTTTT.

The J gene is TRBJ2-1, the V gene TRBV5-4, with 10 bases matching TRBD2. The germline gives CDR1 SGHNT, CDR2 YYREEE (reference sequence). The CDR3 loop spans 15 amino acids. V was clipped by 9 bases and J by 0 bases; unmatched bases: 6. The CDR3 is CATIAGGSSYNEQFF. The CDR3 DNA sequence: TGTGCCACCATAGCGGGGGGAAGCTCCTACAATGAGCAGTTCTTC.

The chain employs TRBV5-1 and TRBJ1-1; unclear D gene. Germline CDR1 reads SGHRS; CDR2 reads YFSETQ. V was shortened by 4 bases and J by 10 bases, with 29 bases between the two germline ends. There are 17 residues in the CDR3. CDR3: CASSGGPPQDTWFRAFF. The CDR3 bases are TGCGCCAGCAGCGGAGGCCCGCCCCAGGATACCTGGTTTCGAGCTTTCTTT.

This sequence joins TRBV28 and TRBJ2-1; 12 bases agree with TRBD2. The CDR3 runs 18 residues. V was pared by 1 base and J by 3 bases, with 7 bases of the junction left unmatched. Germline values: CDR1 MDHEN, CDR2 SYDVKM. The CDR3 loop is CASSLLASGGAYYNEQFF. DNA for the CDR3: TGTGCCAGCAGTTTATTGGCTAGCGGGGGGGCTTACTACAATGAGCAGTTCTTC. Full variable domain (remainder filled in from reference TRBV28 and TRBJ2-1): DVKVTQSSRYLVKRTGEKVFLECVQDMDHENMFWYRQDPGLGLRLIYFSYDVKMKEKGDIPEGYSVSREKKERFSLILESASTNQTSMYLCASSLLASGGAYYNEQFFGPGTRLTVL.

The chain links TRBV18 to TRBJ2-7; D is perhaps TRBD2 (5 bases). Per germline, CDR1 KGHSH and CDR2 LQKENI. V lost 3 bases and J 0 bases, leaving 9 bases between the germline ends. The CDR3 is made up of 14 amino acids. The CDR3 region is CASSPEDGSYEQYF. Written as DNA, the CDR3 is TGTGCCAGCTCACCGGAGGACGGCTCCTACGAGCAGTACTTC.

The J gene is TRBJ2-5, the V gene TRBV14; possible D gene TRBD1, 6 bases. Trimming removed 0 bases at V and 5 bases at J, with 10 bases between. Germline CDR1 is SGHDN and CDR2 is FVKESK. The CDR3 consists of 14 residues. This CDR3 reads CASSQEWGLETQYF. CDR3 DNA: TGTGCCAGCAGCCAAGAATGGGGGCTCGAGACCCAGTACTTC.

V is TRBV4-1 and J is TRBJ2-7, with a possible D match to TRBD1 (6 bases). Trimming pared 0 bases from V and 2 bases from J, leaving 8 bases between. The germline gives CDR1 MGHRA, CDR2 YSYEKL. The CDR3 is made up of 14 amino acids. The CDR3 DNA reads TGCGCCAGCAGCCAAGACAGGGGACCCTACGAGCAGTACTTC. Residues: CASSQDRGPYEQYF.

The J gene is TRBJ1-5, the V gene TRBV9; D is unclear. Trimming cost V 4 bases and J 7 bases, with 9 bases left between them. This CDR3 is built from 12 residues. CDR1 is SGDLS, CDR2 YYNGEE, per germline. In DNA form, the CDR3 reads TGTGCCAGCAGCTCCTCGGGACAGCCCCAGCATTTT. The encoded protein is CASSSSGQPQHF.

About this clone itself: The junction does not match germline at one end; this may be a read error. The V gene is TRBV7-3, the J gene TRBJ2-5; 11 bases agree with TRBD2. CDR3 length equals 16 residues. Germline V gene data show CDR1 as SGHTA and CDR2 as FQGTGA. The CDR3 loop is CASSLTSGRVGETQYF. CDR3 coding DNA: TGTGCCAGCAGCCTAACTAGCGGGAGAGTTGGGGAGACCCAGTACTTC. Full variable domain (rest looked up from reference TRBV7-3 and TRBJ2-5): GAGVSQTPSNKVTEKGKYVELRCDPISGHTALYWYRQSLGQGPEFLIYFQGTGAADDSGLPNDRFFAVRPEGSVSTLKIQRTERGDSAVYLCASSLTSGRVGETQYFGPGTRLLVL.

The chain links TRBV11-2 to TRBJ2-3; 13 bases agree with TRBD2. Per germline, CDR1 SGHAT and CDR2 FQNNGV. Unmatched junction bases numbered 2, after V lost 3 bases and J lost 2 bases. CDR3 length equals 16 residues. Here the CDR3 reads CASSLGLAGLTDTQYF. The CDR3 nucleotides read TGTGCCAGCAGCTTGGGACTAGCGGGACTCACAGATACGCAGTATTTT.

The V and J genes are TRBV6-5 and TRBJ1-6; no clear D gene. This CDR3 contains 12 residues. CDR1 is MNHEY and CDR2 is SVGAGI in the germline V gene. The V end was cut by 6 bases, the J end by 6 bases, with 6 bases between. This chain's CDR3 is CASRGPNSPLHF. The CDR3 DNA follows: TGTGCCAGCAGGGGCCCTAATTCACCCCTCCACTTT.

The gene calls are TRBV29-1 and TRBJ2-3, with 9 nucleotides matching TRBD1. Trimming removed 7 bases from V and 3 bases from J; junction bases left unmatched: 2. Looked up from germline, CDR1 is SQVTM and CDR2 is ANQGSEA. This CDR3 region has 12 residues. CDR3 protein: CSADRGTDTQYF. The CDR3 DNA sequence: TGCAGCGCGGACAGGGGTACAGATACGCAGTATTTT.

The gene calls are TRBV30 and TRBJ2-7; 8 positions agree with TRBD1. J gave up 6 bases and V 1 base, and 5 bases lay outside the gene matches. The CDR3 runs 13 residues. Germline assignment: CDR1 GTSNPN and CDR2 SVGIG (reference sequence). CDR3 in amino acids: CAWSGDRFFEQYF. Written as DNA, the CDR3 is TGTGCCTGGAGTGGGGACAGGTTCTTCGAGCAGTACTTC.

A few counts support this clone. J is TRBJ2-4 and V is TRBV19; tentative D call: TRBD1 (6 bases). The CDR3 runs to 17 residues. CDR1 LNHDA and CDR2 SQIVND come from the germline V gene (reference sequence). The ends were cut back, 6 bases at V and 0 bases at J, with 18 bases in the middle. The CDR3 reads CASSLMPAGVAKNIQYF. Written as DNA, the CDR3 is TGTGCCAGTAGCCTTATGCCTGCAGGGGTAGCCAAAAACATTCAGTACTTC.